The 29 T cell receptor beta chains below come from one sample, sequenced in a study of blood T cell repertoires in COVID-19. Profiled with immunoSEQ multiplex PCR; TCRdb holds only in-frame clones, not every one. The sample yields approximately 52,000 clones, approximately 84% seen once. Sample: peripheral blood. These receptors all stem from a human donor with active COVID-19. The donor label of this sample is uncertain.

V and J are TRBV24-1 and TRBJ1-1; no definite D call. Germline assignment: CDR1 KGHDR and CDR2 SFDVKD. Deletions cut 4 bases from V and 3 bases from J, with 14 bases between. This CDR3 contains 15 residues. The CDR3 spells CATSDPKVGDTEAFF. The CDR3 DNA reads TGTGCCACCAGTGACCCGAAAGTCGGGGACACTGAAGCTTTCTTT.

This sequence joins TRBV9 and TRBJ2-7; 8 nucleotides line up with TRBD1. CDR3 length equals 14 residues. With 0 bases clipped from V and 6 bases from J, the junction kept 5 bases outside the gene matches. Germline V gene sequence: CDR1 SGDLS, CDR2 YYNGEE. The CDR3 protein is CASSVGRQGLEQYF. The CDR3 nucleotides are TGTGCCAGCAGCGTAGGTCGACAGGGGCTCGAGCAGTACTTC. The entire variable domain, with the rest obtained from reference TRBV9 and TRBJ2-7, is as follows: DSGVTQTPKHLITATGQRVTLRCSPRSGDLSVYWYQQSLDQGLQFLIQYYNGEERAKGNILERFSAQQFPDLHSELNLSSLELGDSALYFCASSVGRQGLEQYFGPGTRLTVT.

The CDR3 protein is CASSLRRTDTEAFF. The CDR3 DNA reads TGTGCCAGCAGTCTAAGAAGAACAGACACTGAAGCTTTCTTT. V and J are TRBV7-9 and TRBJ1-1, with D unclear. This CDR3 has 14 residues. V was clipped by 6 bases and J by 3 bases, with 14 bases between them. CDR1 SEHNR and CDR2 FQNEAQ come from the germline V gene (reference sequence).

The genes are TRBV5-8 and TRBJ1-4, with TRBD1 identical over 9 bases. This CDR3 is built from 15 residues. V was clipped by 0 bases and J by 6 bases; unmatched bases: 3. Looked up from germline, CDR1 is SGHTS and CDR2 is YDEGEE. The CDR3 nucleotides read TGTGCCAGCAGCTTGGGTCGGACAGGGGATGAAAAACTGTTTTTT. As protein: CASSLGRTGDEKLFF.

The V and J genes are TRBV19 and TRBJ1-1; 10 bases agree with TRBD1. CDR1 and CDR2 from the germline V gene are LNHDA and SQIVND (reference sequence). V trimming: 4 bases; J trimming: 4 bases; junction bases outside the gene matches: 9. The CDR3 has 16 amino acids. The CDR3 DNA reads as TGTGCCAGTAGTAAGGGACAGGGGAGAGGGGGCACTGAAGCTTTCTTT. As protein: CASSKGQGRGGTEAFF.

This clone turned up a few times. This chain joins TRBV24-1 and TRBJ2-3; 12 positions match TRBD2. CDR3 length: 19 residues. With V trimmed by 5 bases and J by 2 bases, 13 bases remained unmatched. Germline-derived CDR1 and CDR2 are KGHDR and SFDVKD. CDR3 nucleotides: TGTGCCACCAGTGTGGGGGCTAGCGGGGGGGCCGGTTACACAGATACGCAGTATTTT. Translated, it gives CATSVGASGGAGYTDTQYF.

In DNA, the CDR3 is TGTGCCAGCAGCGCGGGGGACCATAGCAATCAGCCCCAGCATTTT. It translates to CASSAGDHSNQPQHF. V is TRBV11-2 and J is TRBJ1-5; D may be TRBD1 (5 bases). Trimming pared 5 bases from V and 0 bases from J, leaving 11 bases between. Germline CDR1 is SGHAT and CDR2 is FQNNGV. The CDR3 spans 15 residues.

The chain is built from TRBV24-1 and TRBJ2-5; 13 bases map to TRBD2. There are 16 residues in the CDR3. J lost 3 bases, V lost 4 bases, and 4 bases had no gene match. Germline assignment: CDR1 KGHDR and CDR2 SFDVKD. The CDR3 loop is CATSDQGTSGEETQYF. The CDR3 region has the DNA TGTGCCACCAGTGACCAAGGGACTAGCGGGGAAGAGACCCAGTACTTC.

This clone qualifies as medium-sized. V gene TRBV4-2 combines with J gene TRBJ1-2, with D maybe TRBD1 (6 bases). CDR1 LGHNA and CDR2 YNFKEQ come from the germline V gene. This CDR3 region has 17 residues. V gave up 1 base and J gave up 6 bases, with 21 bases separating them. DNA of the CDR3: TGTGCCAGCAGCCAAGTCCTCTTGACAGGTTCAGAAAATGGCTACACCTTC. Its translation: CASSQVLLTGSENGYTF.

The CDR3 reads CASSGSGNSYGYTF. CDR3 in DNA: TGTGCCAGCAGCGGGAGCGGTAACAGCTATGGCTACACCTTC. V is TRBV2 and J is TRBJ1-2, with unresolved D. The V and J ends lost 6 bases and 4 bases respectively, with 15 bases between them. The V gene's germline CDR1 is SNHLY and CDR2 FYNNEI. The CDR3 contains 14 residues.

The chain uses TRBV18 and TRBJ2-1; 9 bases agree with TRBD2. J gave up 5 bases and V 3 bases, and 2 bases lay outside the gene matches. The CDR3 extends over 14 amino acids. Per germline, CDR1 KGHSH and CDR2 LQKENI. The CDR3 bases are TGTGCCAGCTCACCGGCGGGGGGGGACAATGAGCAGTTCTTC. This translates into CASSPAGGDNEQFF.

V usage is TRBV6-5 and J usage is TRBJ1-2, with TRBD1 matching over 7 bases. Germline CDR1 reads MNHEY; CDR2 reads SVGAGI. V shed 2 bases and J 4 bases; nucleotides not matched to a gene: 1. The length of the CDR3 is 13 residues. DNA for the CDR3: TGTGCCAGCAGTTACGACAGGGTCTATGGCTACACCTTC. Its protein is CASSYDRVYGYTF.

The rearrangement links TRBV7-9 to TRBJ2-3; D possibly corresponds to TRBD1 (5 bases). From germline, CDR1 is SEHNR and CDR2 FQNEAQ (reference sequence). The CDR3 contains 14 residues. Trimming removed 5 bases at V and 5 bases at J, with 14 bases between. CDR3 in amino acids: CASSLNRGQDTQYF. CDR3 bases: TGTGCCAGCAGCCTGAACCGAGGACAAGATACGCAGTATTTT.

The chain is built from TRBV5-5 and TRBJ2-3; a possible D gene is TRBD1 (6 bases). Deletions cut 3 bases from V and 1 base from J, with 15 bases between. The CDR3 sequence is 16 residues long. Germline V gene data show CDR1 as SGHKS and CDR2 as YYEKEE (reference sequence). The CDR3 region is CASSSGHRGGTDTQYF. CDR3 bases: TGTGCCAGCAGCTCGGGACACCGAGGTGGCACAGATACGCAGTATTTT.

The V gene is TRBV19, the J gene TRBJ1-1; weak D call: TRBD1 (6 bases). CDR1 and CDR2 from the germline V gene are LNHDA and SQIVND (reference sequence). The CDR3 has 15 residues. V was clipped by 7 bases and J by 4 bases, with 19 bases between them. In DNA form, the CDR3 reads TGTGCCAGTAACCCGCTAGGGGGTCGGATCACTGAAGCTTTCTTT. Encoded protein: CASNPLGGRITEAFF. The whole variable domain, filled in from reference TRBV19 and TRBJ1-1, reads DGGITQSPKYLFRKEGQNVTLSCEQNLNHDAMYWYRQDPGQGLRLIYYSQIVNDFQKGDIAEGYSVSREKKESFPLTVTSAQKNPTAFYLCASNPLGGRITEAFFGQGTRLTVV.

V gene TRBV4-1 combines with J gene TRBJ2-3; TRBD2 aligns across 9 bases. The CDR3 spans 14 residues. The ends lost 4 bases at V and 8 bases at J; junction bases unmatched: 7. Germline assignment: CDR1 MGHRA and CDR2 YSYEKL. As DNA, the CDR3 is TGCGCCAGCAGCCGATCTAGCGGGGCTGGTACGCAGTATTTT. It is translated as CASSRSSGAGTQYF.

The rearrangement links TRBV6-5 to TRBJ2-5; D is perhaps TRBD2 (6 bases). This CDR3 contains 14 residues. The germline V gene encodes CDR1 MNHEY and CDR2 SVGAGI. Deletions cut 6 bases from V and 2 bases from J, with 13 bases between. CDR3 DNA: TGTGCCAGCAGGGGGACTTCACGTCAAGAGACCCAGTACTTC. Translating gives CASRGTSRQETQYF.

This chain uses TRBV6-5 with TRBJ1-2; D might be TRBD1 (6 bases). The CDR3 is 15 residues long. The germline V gene has CDR1 MNHEY and CDR2 SVGAGI. The V and J ends lost 7 bases and 4 bases respectively, with 19 bases between them. CDR3 in DNA: TGTGCCAGCACAAGGGGCCAGGACAGCATCTATGGCTACACCTTC. This encodes CASTRGQDSIYGYTF.

This clone was recorded once. The chain uses TRBV6-5 and TRBJ1-2; D remains unclear. The CDR3 is 14 residues long. V lost 5 bases to trimming and J lost 4 bases, with 14 bases between them. Germline CDR1 reads MNHEY; CDR2 reads SVGAGI. The CDR3 is CASSRVDMGYGYTF. The DNA of the CDR3 is TGTGCCAGCAGTAGAGTAGACATGGGCTATGGCTACACCTTC.

The chain combines TRBV27 with TRBJ2-7; D perhaps matches TRBD1 (6 bases). This CDR3 is 13 amino acids long. V lost 2 bases and J 3 bases, leaving 8 bases between the germline ends. Germline V gene data show CDR1 as MNHEY and CDR2 as SMNVEV (reference sequence). CDR3 loop: CASSLKQGYEQYF. CDR3 bases: TGTGCCAGCAGTTTAAAACAGGGCTACGAGCAGTACTTC.

This sequence joins TRBV19 and TRBJ2-7; no reliable D call. Germline CDR1 is LNHDA and CDR2 is SQIVND (reference sequence). Trimming pared 3 bases from V and 4 bases from J, leaving 16 bases between. CDR3 length equals 15 residues. CDR3: CASSILLRPGYEQYF. In DNA form, the CDR3 reads TGTGCCAGTAGTATCCTGCTACGACCAGGTTACGAGCAGTACTTC.

The rearrangement links TRBV18 to TRBJ1-1; unclear D gene. The germline V and J ends were trimmed by 2 bases and 4 bases, with 11 bases remaining between them. This CDR3 has 14 amino acids. Germline CDR1 is KGHSH and CDR2 is LQKENI. The CDR3 sequence is CASSPLGRGTEAFF. In DNA form, the CDR3 reads TGTGCCAGCTCACCATTAGGTCGGGGCACTGAAGCTTTCTTT. Drawing the rest from reference TRBV18 and TRBJ1-1, the complete variable domain is NAGVMQNPRHLVRRRGQEARLRCSPMKGHSHVYWYRQLPEEGLKFMVYLQKENIIDESGMPKERFSAEFPKEGPSILRIQQVVRGDSAAYFCASSPLGRGTEAFFGQGTRLTVV.

This chain uses TRBV4-2 with TRBJ2-3; a possible D gene is TRBD1 (6 bases). Germline V gene data show CDR1 as LGHNA and CDR2 as YNFKEQ. V lost 0 bases and J lost 1, with 8 bases in between. This CDR3 comprises 15 residues. CDR3: CASSQEQGRTDTQYF. DNA for the CDR3: TGTGCCAGCAGCCAAGAACAGGGACGCACAGATACGCAGTATTTT.

This chain links TRBV24-1 with TRBJ2-2; possible D gene TRBD2, 6 bases. The CDR3 totals 15 residues. V dropped 5 bases and J dropped 4 bases, with 13 bases sitting between them. Germline values: CDR1 KGHDR, CDR2 SFDVKD. The CDR3 is CATSGWGGGTGELFF. In DNA form, the CDR3 reads TGTGCCACCAGTGGGTGGGGAGGAGGCACCGGGGAGCTGTTTTTT.

The CDR3 here is CASSWAYEQFF. CDR3 coding DNA: TGTGCCAGCAGCTGGGCGTATGAGCAGTTCTTC. V usage is TRBV5-4 and J usage is TRBJ2-1; no reliable D call. The V gene lost 3 bases and the J gene lost 8 bases, with 6 bases spanning the gap. Germline CDR1 SGHNT, CDR2 YYREEE (reference sequence). The CDR3 has 11 residues.

The rearrangement links TRBV7-8 to TRBJ2-6, with D unresolved. V was shortened by 0 bases and J by 1 base, with 7 bases between the two germline ends. This CDR3 spans 16 amino acids. Germline CDR1 is SGHVS and CDR2 is FQNEAQ. The CDR3 coding sequence is TGTGCCAGCAGCTTAGCCGGGTTTTCTGGGGCCAACGTCCTGACTTTC. This translates into CASSLAGFSGANVLTF. Variable domain in full (rest from reference TRBV7-8 and TRBJ2-6): GAGVSQSPRYKVAKRGQDVALRCDPISGHVSLFWYQQALGQGPEFLTYFQNEAQLDKSGLPSDRFFAERPEGSVSTLKIQRTQQEDSAVYLCASSLAGFSGANVLTFGAGSRLTVL.

The chain combines TRBV7-2 with TRBJ1-5, with 7 bases fitting TRBD1. This CDR3 is built from 16 residues. With 2 bases clipped from V and 1 base from J, the junction kept 5 bases outside the gene matches. CDR1 and CDR2 from the germline V gene are SGHTA and FQGNSA. The CDR3 protein is CASSLTGTASNQPQHF. The CDR3 coding sequence is TGTGCCAGCAGCTTAACCGGGACAGCAAGCAATCAGCCCCAGCATTTT.

The chain recombines TRBV18 with TRBJ2-5; a possible D gene is TRBD2 (6 bases). Germline V gene lookup returns CDR1 KGHSH and CDR2 LQKENI. V shed 6 bases and J shed 1 base, with 12 bases lying between them. The CDR3 is made up of 14 amino acids. The CDR3 is CASSLGGGQETQYF. CDR3 DNA: TGTGCCAGCTCCCTCGGGGGAGGCCAAGAGACCCAGTACTTC.

This clone was found a few times. The chain carries TRBV6-4 and TRBJ1-2; 9 bases align to TRBD1. This CDR3 contains 14 residues. Germline assignment: CDR1 MRHNA and CDR2 SNTAGT. V was clipped by 4 bases and J by 9 bases; unmatched bases: 9. The CDR3 region is CASSATGTGNRYTF. In DNA form, the CDR3 reads TGTGCCAGCAGTGCCACCGGGACAGGGAATCGCTACACCTTC.